This T cell receptor (beta chain) stems from a study of CD8 T cells in ankylosing spondylitis. Study-level results: A TCR beta motif of eight highly homologous variants appeared characteristic of ankylosing spondylitis blood.

The CDR3 has 12 residues. V was pared by 5 bases and J by 7 bases, with 11 bases between. Germline-derived CDR1 and CDR2 are LGHDT and YNNKEL (reference sequence). This clonotype was detected only a few times. Its antigen is still unknown. TCRdb passed the 5' RACE reads through MiXCR, listing each CDR3 protein once. The repertoire holds about 350,000 distinct CDR3 sequences, with roughly 20% as singletons. The sample was blood, either unsorted or a sorted T cell fraction (not recorded which). The sequence derives from a male donor with ankylosing spondylitis or in good health (not recorded which). The rearrangement links TRBV3-1 to TRBJ2-5; maybe TRBD1 (6 bases). CDR3 bases: TGTGCCAGCAGCGGAAGAGGGGGGACCCAGTACTTC. Its protein product is CASSGRGGTQYF.